What follows describes a single T cell receptor beta chain. The antigen is undetermined. The data were obtained in a study of memory CD4+ T cells and cytomegalovirus serostatus. At the level of the study: This sample comes from healthy Belgian adults, fewer than ten CMV seropositive, approximately 25 seronegative.

The sort gate was single viable CD3+CD4+CD8-CD45RO+ cells for memory CD4+ T cells. Sequenced by immunoSEQ multiplex PCR; TCRdb stores in-frame clones only, minus some. The repertoire holds some 40,000 clones, around 80% seen once, with approximately 5% in the top ten. Germline values: CDR1 SGHTA, CDR2 FQGNSA. The length of the CDR3 is 15 residues. Germline trimming cut 5 bases from V and 2 bases from J; bases unmatched to any gene: 6. General study points: Median bootstrapped AUC for CMV status was approximately 0.96 originally, about 0.9 US-trained. Each of 65 to 75 CMV-associated TCRbeta sequences occurred in one to five individuals.

The sequenced sample consisted of memory CD4+ T cells from blood. The TCR comes from an adult in good health and CMV-seropositive. J is TRBJ2-3 and V is TRBV7-2, with 8 nucleotides matching TRBD2. CDR3 loop: CASSGTSGHTDTQYF. The DNA of the CDR3 is TGTGCCAGCAGCGGTACTAGCGGACACACAGATACGCAGTATTTT. The whole variable domain, remainder taken from reference TRBV7-2 and TRBJ2-3, is GAGVSQSPSNKVTEKGKDVELRCDPISGHTALYWYRQSLGQGLEFLIYFQGNSAPDKSGLPSDRFSAERTGGSVSTLTIQRTQQEDSAVYLCASSGTSGHTDTQYFGPGTRLTVL.